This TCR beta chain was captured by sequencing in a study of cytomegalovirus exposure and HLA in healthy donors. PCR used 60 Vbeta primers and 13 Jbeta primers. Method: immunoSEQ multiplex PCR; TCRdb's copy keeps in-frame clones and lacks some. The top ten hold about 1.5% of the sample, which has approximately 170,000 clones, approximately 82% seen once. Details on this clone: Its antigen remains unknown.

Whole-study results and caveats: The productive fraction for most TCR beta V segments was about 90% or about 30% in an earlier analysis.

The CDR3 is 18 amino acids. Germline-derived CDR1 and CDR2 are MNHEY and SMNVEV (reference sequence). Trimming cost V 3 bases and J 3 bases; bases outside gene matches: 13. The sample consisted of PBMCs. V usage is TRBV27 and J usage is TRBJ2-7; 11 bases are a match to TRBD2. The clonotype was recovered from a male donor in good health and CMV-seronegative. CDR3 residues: CASSFSGRLAGGNYEQYF. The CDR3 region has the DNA TGTGCCAGCAGTTTCTCAGGGCGTCTAGCGGGAGGAAACTACGAGCAGTACTTC.